Below, one T cell receptor beta chain is given with its context. This entry belongs to a study of technical replicates of blood from a few donors. Assay: immunoSEQ multiplex PCR; the TCRdb copy retains only in-frame clones and omits some. Of 55,000 to 80,000 clones listed, 80% to 95% are singletons. Germline V gene sequence: CDR1 LNHNV, CDR2 YYDKDF (reference sequence). Germline trimming cut 6 bases from V and 3 bases from J; bases unmatched to any gene: 6. There are 14 residues in the CDR3. V is TRBV15 and J is TRBJ2-3; 7 bases fit TRBD2. This receptor was taken from a human donor in good health. Sample: T cells isolated from PBMCs. The chain's CDR3 is CATSQAGATDTQYF. The CDR3 bases are TGTGCCACCAGTCAGGCGGGAGCAACAGATACGCAGTATTTT.